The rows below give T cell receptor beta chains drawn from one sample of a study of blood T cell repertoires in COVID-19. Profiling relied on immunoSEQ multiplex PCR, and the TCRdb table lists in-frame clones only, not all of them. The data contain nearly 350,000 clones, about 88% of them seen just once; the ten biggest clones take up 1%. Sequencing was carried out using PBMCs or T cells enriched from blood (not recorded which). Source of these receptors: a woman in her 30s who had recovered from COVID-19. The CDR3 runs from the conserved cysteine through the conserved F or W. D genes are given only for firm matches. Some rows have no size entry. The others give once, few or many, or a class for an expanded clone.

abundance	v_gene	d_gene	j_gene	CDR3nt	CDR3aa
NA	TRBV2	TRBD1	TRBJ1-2	TGTGCCAGCAGTGAAGGGTCGGGACAGGGGGCGCGCAGCTATGGCTACACCTTC	CASSEGSGQGARSYGYTF
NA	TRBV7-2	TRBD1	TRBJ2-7	TGTGCCAGCAGTCCGGACAGGGGGCGATACGAGCAGTACTTC	CASSPDRGRYEQYF
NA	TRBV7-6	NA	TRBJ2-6	TGTGCCAGCAGCTTAGAGGTGGCGGGTATCAGCTCTGGGGCCAACGTCCTGACTTTC	CASSLEVAGISSGANVLTF
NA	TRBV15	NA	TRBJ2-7	TGTGCCACCAGCACTTCAGGTGCCTACGAGCAGTACTTC	CATSTSGAYEQYF
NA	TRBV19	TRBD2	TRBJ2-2	TGTGCCAGTAGTCTAAAGCGGGATAACACCGGGGAGCTGTTTTTT	CASSLKRDNTGELFF
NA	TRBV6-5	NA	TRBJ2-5	TGTGCCAGCAGTTATAAGGGACAACCCGGGACCCAGTACTTC	CASSYKGQPGTQYF
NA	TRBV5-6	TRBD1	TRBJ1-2	TGTGCCAGCACCATCGCACAGGGGCTTAACTATGGCTACACCTTC	CASTIAQGLNYGYTF
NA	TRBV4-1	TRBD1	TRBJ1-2	TGCGCCAGCAGCCAAGCGCCCGTCAGGGGGCTGGGTGGCTACACCTTC	CASSQAPVRGLGGYTF
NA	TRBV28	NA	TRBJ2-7	TGTGCCACCCTTACGACTCTCGACGAGCAGTACTTC	CATLTTLDEQYF
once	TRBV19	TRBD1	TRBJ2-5	TGTGCCAGTAGTATAGTATCGGGACAGGGTCGAGAGACCCAGTACTTC	CASSIVSGQGRETQYF
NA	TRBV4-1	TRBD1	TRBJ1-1	TGCGCCAGCAGCCGCGACAGGGGAGAGGACACTGAAGCTTTCTTT	CASSRDRGEDTEAFF
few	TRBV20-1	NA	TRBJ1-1	TGCAGTGCTAGTTCGGGGGTGAACACTGAAGCTTTCTTT	CSASSGVNTEAFF
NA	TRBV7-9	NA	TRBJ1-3	TGTGCCAGCAGCTTAGACCACGTTAGCTCTGGAAACACCATATATTTT	CASSLDHVSSGNTIYF
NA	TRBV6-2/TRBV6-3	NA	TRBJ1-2	TGTGCCAGCAGTTACGCAGGGTCCCGGGCTGGCTACACCTTC	CASSYAGSRAGYTF
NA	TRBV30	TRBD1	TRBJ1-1	TGTGCCTGGAAGTTTTTCGCTACAGGGGCGAACACTGAAGCTTTCTTT	CAWKFFATGANTEAFF
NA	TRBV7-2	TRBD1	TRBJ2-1	TGTGCCAGCAGCACCCAGGGGCAGGGGGTTGAGCAGTTCTTC	CASSTQGQGVEQFF
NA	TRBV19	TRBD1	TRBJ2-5	TGTGCCAGTAGTATCGACAGGACAGGGGGCGCGGAGACCCAGTACTTC	CASSIDRTGGAETQYF
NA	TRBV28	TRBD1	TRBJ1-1	TGTGCCAGCAGTTACCGGACAGGGTTTGGTGAAGCTTTCTTT	CASSYRTGFGEAFF
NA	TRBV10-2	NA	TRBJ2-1	TGCGCCAGCAGTGACAGGGTGCTGACCTACAATGAGCAGTTCTTC	CASSDRVLTYNEQFF
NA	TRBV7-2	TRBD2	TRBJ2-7	TGTGCCAGCAGCTTAAAGGCGGGGGGGCCGTCAGTCCTCTCCTACGAGCAGTACTTC	CASSLKAGGPSVLSYEQYF
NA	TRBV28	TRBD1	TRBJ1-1	TGTGCCAGCAGTTTGTTTGGGTACAGGGGTAGGACTGAAGCTTTCTTT	CASSLFGYRGRTEAFF
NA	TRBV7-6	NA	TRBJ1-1	TGTGCCAGCAGCTTAGGGGTTGGCAGCGGCACTGAAGCTTTCTTT	CASSLGVGSGTEAFF
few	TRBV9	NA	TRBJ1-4	TGTGCCAGCAGCGCCCGAGACCAGGGGCGTGAAAAACTGTTTTTT	CASSARDQGREKLFF
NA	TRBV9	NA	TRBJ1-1	TGTGCCAGCAGCCTCCGGGAGGACACTGAAGCTTTCTTT	CASSLREDTEAFF
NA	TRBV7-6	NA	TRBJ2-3	TGTGCCAGCAGCTTAGGTCCCTCGGCGAGGTCAGATACGCAGTATTTT	CASSLGPSARSDTQYF
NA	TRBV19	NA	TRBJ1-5	TGTGCCAGTAGTCCGTTGACAGGTCCATTCCAGCCCCAGCATTTT	CASSPLTGPFQPQHF
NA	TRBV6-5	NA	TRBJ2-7	TGTGCCAGCGCAGATAATGGGCCCGAGCAGTACTTC	CASADNGPEQYF
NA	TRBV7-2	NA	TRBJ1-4	TGTGCCAGCAGCCCCCAGGGGCAGTCTAATGAAAAACTGTTTTTT	CASSPQGQSNEKLFF
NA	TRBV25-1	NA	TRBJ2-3	TGTGCCAGCATCGGTACAGGGAACGCAGATACGCAGTATTTT	CASIGTGNADTQYF
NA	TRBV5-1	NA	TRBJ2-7	TGCGCCAGCAGCTCAACAGGGTACTCGGCCACCGAGCAGTACTTC	CASSSTGYSATEQYF
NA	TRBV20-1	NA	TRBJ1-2	TGCAGTGCTACTCCTGGCTACACCTTC	CSATPGYTF
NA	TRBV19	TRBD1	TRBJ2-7	TGTGCCAGTAGCCCCACAGGGGGAATCTCCTACGAGCAGTACTTC	CASSPTGGISYEQYF
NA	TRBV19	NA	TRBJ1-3	TGTGCCAGTAGTACCGGGAACTCTGGAAACACCATATATTTT	CASSTGNSGNTIYF
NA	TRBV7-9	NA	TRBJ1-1	TGTGCCAGCAGCTTACTCGCAGGTGGGAACACTGAAGCTTTCTTT	CASSLLAGGNTEAFF
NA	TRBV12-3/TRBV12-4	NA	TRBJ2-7	TGTGCCAGCAGTTTAACGCTTACTTACGAGCAGTACTTC	CASSLTLTYEQYF
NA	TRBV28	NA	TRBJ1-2	TGTGCCAGCAGTTTATCGACACCCGACTATGGCTACACCTTC	CASSLSTPDYGYTF
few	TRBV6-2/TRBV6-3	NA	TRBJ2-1	TGTGCCAGCAGTTACCTCGGACGGGGGGAGCAGTTCTTC	CASSYLGRGEQFF
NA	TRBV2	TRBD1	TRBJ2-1	TGTGCCAGCACAGGCCGCGACAGGGGGGTCGGGGATGAGCAGTTCTTC	CASTGRDRGVGDEQFF
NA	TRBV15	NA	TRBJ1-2	TGTGCCACCAGCAGAGAGTTTAGGGGAGGCTACACCTTC	CATSREFRGGYTF
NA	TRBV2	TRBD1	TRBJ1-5	TGTGCCAGCAGTGGAATCGGACAGGTCAATCAGCCCCAGCATTTT	CASSGIGQVNQPQHF
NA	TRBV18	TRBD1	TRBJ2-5	TGTGCCAGCTCACCCCGCCCGGACAGGGAAGAGACCCAGTACTTC	CASSPRPDREETQYF
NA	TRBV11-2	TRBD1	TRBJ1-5	TGTGCCAGCAGCTTACGACAGGGCTCGGACAATCAGCCCCAGCATTTT	CASSLRQGSDNQPQHF
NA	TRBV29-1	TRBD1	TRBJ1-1	TGCAGCGTTGAAGATCTACGCAGGGGGGACACTGAAGCTTTCTTT	CSVEDLRRGDTEAFF
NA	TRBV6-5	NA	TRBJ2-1	TGTGCCAGCAGTTATGGAGGTTACAATGAGCAGTTCTTC	CASSYGGYNEQFF
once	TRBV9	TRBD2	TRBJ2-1	TGTGCCAGCAGCTCCCGACTAGCGGGGGGAGATGAGCAGTTCTTC	CASSSRLAGGDEQFF
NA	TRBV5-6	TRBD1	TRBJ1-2	TGTGCCAGCAGCTCGTTCGGTGGGACAGGATCCTATGGCTACACCTTC	CASSSFGGTGSYGYTF
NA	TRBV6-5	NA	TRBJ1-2	TGTGCCAGCAGGAGAGACAGATACTATGGCTACACCTTC	CASRRDRYYGYTF
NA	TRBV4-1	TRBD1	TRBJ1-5	TGCGCCAGCAGCCAAGACGACAGGGGAAATCAGCCCCAGCATTTT	CASSQDDRGNQPQHF
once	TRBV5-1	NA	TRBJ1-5	TGCGCCAGCAGCTTGACTTATAATCAGCCCCAGCATTTT	CASSLTYNQPQHF
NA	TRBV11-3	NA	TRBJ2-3	TGTGCCAGCAGCGTCGACAGCGAAGATACGCAGTATTTT	CASSVDSEDTQYF
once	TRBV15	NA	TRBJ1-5	TGTGCCACCAGCAACCCACCCGGGGGATATAGCAATCAGCCCCAGCATTTT	CATSNPPGGYSNQPQHF
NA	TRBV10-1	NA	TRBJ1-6	TGCGCCAGCAGTGAGTCGAGGGTGGGCTCACCCCTCCACTTT	CASSESRVGSPLHF